This T cell receptor (beta chain) was profiled in a study of cytomegalovirus exposure and HLA in healthy donors. As concerns this clone: Antigen unknown.

In the PCR, 60 Vbeta and 13 Jbeta primers were used. The assay was immunoSEQ multiplex PCR, and TCRdb's table has in-frame clones only and misses some. The sample carries 80,000 to 130,000 clones, 75% recorded once. Findings and caveats of the study: A later analysis showed TCR association rates differing by HLA locus, peaking at DRB1 and lowest at HLA-C. The Asian-associated ancestry cluster reportedly had fewer N-insertions than the approximately 700-donor mean in a later analysis. The study labeled fewer than 200 TCR beta chains cytomegalovirus-associated. With later analysis, a missense DCLRE1C variant became linked to TCR beta V- and J-gene trimming.

Germline assignment: CDR1 MNHNY and CDR2 SVGAGI (reference sequence). The CDR3 length is 16 residues. Germline trimming cut 4 bases from V and 2 bases from J; bases unmatched to any gene: 4. The sequencing input was PBMCs. The source of this sequence is a male donor in good health and CMV-seropositive. The V gene is TRBV6-6, the J gene TRBJ2-4; 11 nucleotides line up with TRBD2. The CDR3 reads CASSLTSGATKNIQYF. The CDR3 nucleotides read TGTGCCAGCAGTTTGACTAGCGGGGCTACCAAAAACATTCAGTACTTC.